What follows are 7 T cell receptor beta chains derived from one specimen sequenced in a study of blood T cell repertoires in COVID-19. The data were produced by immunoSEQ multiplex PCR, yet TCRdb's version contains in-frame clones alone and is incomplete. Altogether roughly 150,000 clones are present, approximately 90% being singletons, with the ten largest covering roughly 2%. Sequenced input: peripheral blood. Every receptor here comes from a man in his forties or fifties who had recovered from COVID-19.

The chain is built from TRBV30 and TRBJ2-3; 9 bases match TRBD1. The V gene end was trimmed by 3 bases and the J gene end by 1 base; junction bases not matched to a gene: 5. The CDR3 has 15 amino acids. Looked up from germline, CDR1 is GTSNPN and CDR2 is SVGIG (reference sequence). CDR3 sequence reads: CAWRHRDRGTDTQYF. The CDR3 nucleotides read TGTGCCTGGAGGCACCGGGACAGGGGCACAGATACGCAGTATTTT.

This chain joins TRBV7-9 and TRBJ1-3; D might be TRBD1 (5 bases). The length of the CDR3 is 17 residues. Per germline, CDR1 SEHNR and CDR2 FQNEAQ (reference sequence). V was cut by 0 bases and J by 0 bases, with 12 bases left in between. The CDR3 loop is CASSLAPGASSGNTIYF. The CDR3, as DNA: TGTGCCAGCAGCTTAGCGCCTGGGGCCAGCTCTGGAAACACCATATATTTT.

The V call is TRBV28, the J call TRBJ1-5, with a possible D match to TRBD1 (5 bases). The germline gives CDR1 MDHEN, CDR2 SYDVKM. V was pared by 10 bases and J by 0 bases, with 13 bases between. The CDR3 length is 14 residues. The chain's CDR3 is CATSDRLSNQPQHF. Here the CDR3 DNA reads TGTGCCACCTCCGACAGACTTAGCAATCAGCCCCAGCATTTT.

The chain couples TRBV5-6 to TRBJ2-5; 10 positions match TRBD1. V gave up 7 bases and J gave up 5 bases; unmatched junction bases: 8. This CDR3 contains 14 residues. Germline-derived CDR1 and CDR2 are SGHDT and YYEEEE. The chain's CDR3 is CASGRQGAGETQYF. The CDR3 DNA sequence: TGTGCCAGCGGTCGACAGGGGGCTGGGGAGACCCAGTACTTC.

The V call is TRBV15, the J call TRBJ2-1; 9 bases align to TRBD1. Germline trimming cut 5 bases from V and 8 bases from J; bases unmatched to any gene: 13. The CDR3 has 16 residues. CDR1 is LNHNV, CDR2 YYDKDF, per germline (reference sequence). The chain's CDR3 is CATSLPRQGVNDEQFF. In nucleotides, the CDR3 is TGTGCCACCAGCTTACCGCGACAGGGGGTCAACGATGAGCAGTTCTTC.

CDR3 nucleotides: TGTGCCAGTAGTATCCCTTCCGGGACACCACTCGTATGGAACACTGAAGCTTTCTTT. It is translated as CASSIPSGTPLVWNTEAFF. The chain uses TRBV19 and TRBJ1-1; a possible D gene is TRBD1 (6 bases). The CDR3 runs 19 residues. V was clipped by 3 bases and J by 1 base, with 24 bases between them. The germline V gene encodes CDR1 LNHDA and CDR2 SQIVND (reference sequence).

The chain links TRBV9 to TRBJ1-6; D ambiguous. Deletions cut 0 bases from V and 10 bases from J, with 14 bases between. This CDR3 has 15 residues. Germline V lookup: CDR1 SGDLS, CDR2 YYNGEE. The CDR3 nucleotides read TGTGCCAGCAGCGTAGAGCCCGGGGTCTGGTCACCCCTCCACTTT. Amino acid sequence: CASSVEPGVWSPLHF.